The 20 T cell receptor beta chains presented below share a single source sample, sequenced in a study of HIV-infected patients and healthy controls. Whole blood was used without fractionation, so all unsorted peripheral T cells were included. 500 ng RNA was reverse transcribed with alpha and beta constant-region primers. Using multiplexing indices, alpha and beta chain libraries were generated apart by chain-specific third strand synthesis. TCRdb used MiXCR to reprocess the 5' RACE reads, holding one entry per CDR3 protein. The sample consists of about 6,000 distinct CDR3 sequences, 9.5% to 13% of them appearing once. The starting material was blood, obtained before antiretroviral therapy. All receptors derive from an adult with HIV infection.

V usage is TRBV19 and J usage is TRBJ1-4; TRBD1 is a possible D gene (5 bases). The CDR3 contains 15 residues. V lost 0 bases and J 8 bases, leaving 13 bases between the germline ends. From germline, CDR1 is LNHDA and CDR2 SQIVND (reference sequence). CDR3 in DNA: TGTGCCAGTAGTATAGAGCGGGGGACTACGGAAAAACTGTTTTTT. Protein product: CASSIERGTTEKLFF. Full variable domain (rest looked up from reference TRBV19 and TRBJ1-4): DGGITQSPKYLFRKEGQNVTLSCEQNLNHDAMYWYRQDPGQGLRLIYYSQIVNDFQKGDIAEGYSVSREKKESFPLTVTSAQKNPTAFYLCASSIERGTTEKLFFGSGTQLSVL.

This clonotype was seen many times. This chain links TRBV28 with TRBJ2-3; TRBD1 matches at 7 bases. CDR1 MDHEN and CDR2 SYDVKM come from the germline V gene. This CDR3 contains 15 residues. V gave up 6 bases and J gave up 5 bases; unmatched junction bases: 11. The CDR3 nucleotides are TGTGCCAGCAGCTCGCCACAGGGGCAGGTAGATACGCAGTATTTT. It specifies CASSSPQGQVDTQYF.

V is TRBV5-1 and J is TRBJ1-3; D not resolved. Between the trimmed V and J ends, which lost 0 bases and 0 bases, there was a span of 10 bases. This CDR3 region has 16 residues. Germline CDR1 is SGHRS and CDR2 is YFSETQ. CDR3 sequence: CASSLGGLFSGNTIYF. In DNA form, the CDR3 reads TGCGCCAGCAGCTTGGGAGGGCTGTTCTCTGGAAACACCATATATTTT. Using reference TRBV5-1 and TRBJ1-3 for the parts outside the CDR3, the full variable domain is KAGVTQTPRYLIKTRGQQVTLSCSPISGHRSVSWYQQTPGQGLQFLFEYFSETQRNKGNFPGRFSGRQFSNSRSEMNVSTLELGDSALYLCASSLGGLFSGNTIYFGEGSWLTVV.

Relative to its sample, this clonotype is medium-sized. This chain links TRBV5-1 with TRBJ1-5; the D is unclear. The germline V gene encodes CDR1 SGHRS and CDR2 YFSETQ. V lost 0 bases and J lost 1, with 11 bases in between. This CDR3 has 16 residues. The CDR3 region is CASSLDSATSNQPQHF. CDR3 nucleotides: TGCGCCAGCAGCTTGGATTCGGCAACCAGCAATCAGCCCCAGCATTTT.

This clonotype was detected once. A read error may explain this, as a much larger clone is one base away. This rearrangement joins TRBV27 to TRBJ2-7; TRBD1 matches at 8 bases. The CDR3 is made up of 13 amino acids. V lost 6 bases, J lost 3 bases, and 4 bases stayed unmatched. The germline V gene has CDR1 MNHEY and CDR2 SMNVEV (reference sequence). The CDR3 sequence is CASRGTGSYEQYF. DNA for the CDR3: TGTGCCAGCAGAGGGACAGGCAGCTACGAGCAGTACTTC.

The chain has TRBV29-1 and TRBJ2-3, with D possibly TRBD2 on 7 matching bases. Germline values: CDR1 SQVTM, CDR2 ANQGSEA. The CDR3 covers 14 residues. The V and J ends lost 8 bases and 2 bases respectively, with 17 bases between them. The CDR3 is CSSLGRDITDTQYF. The DNA for the CDR3 is TGCAGCTCCCTTGGGAGGGACATCACAGATACGCAGTATTTT.

CDR3 amino acids: CASSIVREETQYF. The CDR3 DNA reads TGTGCCAGTAGTATCGTGAGGGAAGAGACCCAGTACTTC. This chain links TRBV19 with TRBJ2-5, with D perhaps TRBD2 (5 bases). V was cut by 3 bases and J by 3 bases, with 8 bases left in between. Per germline, CDR1 LNHDA and CDR2 SQIVND (reference sequence). The CDR3 is 13 amino acids.

By sample share, this clonotype is medium-sized. This chain uses TRBV4-1 with TRBJ1-2; 9 bases match TRBD1. The CDR3 is 16 amino acids. CDR1 is MGHRA, CDR2 YSYEKL, per germline. V was pared by 5 bases and J by 1 base, with 8 bases of the junction left unmatched. CDR3 nucleotides: TGCGCCAGCAGCGCCACACGACAGGGGGGTAACTATGGCTACACCTTC. The encoded protein is CASSATRQGGNYGYTF.

This clonotype occurred a few times. V is TRBV5-4 and J is TRBJ1-5; a possible D gene is TRBD1 (6 bases). CDR1 and CDR2 from the germline V gene are SGHNT and YYREEE (reference sequence). Trimming stripped 0 bases from V and 0 bases from J, with 16 bases between. The CDR3 spans 18 residues. The CDR3 DNA follows: TGTGCCAGCAGCTTGGGAGGGCAGGGGAGTAATAGCAATCAGCCCCAGCATTTT. Residues: CASSLGGQGSNSNQPQHF.

This clonotype has ten or more counts. The CDR3 DNA sequence: TGCGCCAGCAGTCCTACACGGGCGACCGACTATGGCTACACCTTC. Residues: CASSPTRATDYGYTF. The rearrangement links TRBV5-1 to TRBJ1-2; D gene unclear. The V gene's germline CDR1 is SGHRS and CDR2 YFSETQ. Trimming left V 5 bases short and J 3 bases short, with 17 bases between. The CDR3 spans 15 residues.

This clonotype was found many times. V and J are TRBV5-1 and TRBJ1-1; 8 bases agree with TRBD1. Per the germline V gene, CDR1 is SGHRS and CDR2 is YFSETQ. V dropped 3 bases and J dropped 4; count of bases not matched to a gene: 8. The CDR3 sequence is 15 residues long. DNA for the CDR3: TGCGCCAGCAGCTCGACAGGGGAGTGGGGCACTGAAGCTTTCTTT. This sequence encodes CASSSTGEWGTEAFF.

This clonotype has a handful of counts. The CDR3 here is CASTVDRSYEQYF. For the CDR3, the DNA is TGTGCCAGCACCGTGGACCGATCCTACGAGCAGTACTTC. The V gene is TRBV21-1, the J gene TRBJ2-7. TRBV21-1 is reported as a pseudogene. CDR3 size: 13 residues.

The genes are TRBV20-1 and TRBJ1-5; possible D gene TRBD1, 5 bases. With 7 bases removed from V and 4 bases from J, the gap between germline ends came to 11 bases. Germline CDR1 reads DFQATT; CDR2 reads SNEGSKA (reference sequence). The length of the CDR3 is 12 residues. CDR3: CSVERGNQPQHF. CDR3 DNA sequence: TGCAGTGTCGAACGGGGGAATCAGCCCCAGCATTTT.

This clonotype was found a few times. The V call is TRBV19, the J call TRBJ2-3, with D maybe TRBD2 (5 bases). Trimming removed 2 bases at V and 3 bases at J, with 18 bases between. The CDR3 runs 17 residues. The germline CDR1 and CDR2 sequences are LNHDA and SQIVND (reference sequence). DNA of the CDR3: TGTGCCAGTAGTATAACTTTCGGGAAAGGACTTACAGATACGCAGTATTTT. This encodes CASSITFGKGLTDTQYF.

This clonotype is labeled medium-sized. V usage is TRBV6-2 or TRBV6-3 and J usage is TRBJ1-5, with D possibly TRBD1 on 6 matching bases. This CDR3 spans 15 amino acids. V was trimmed by 2 bases and J by 1 base, leaving 9 bases between them. Germline loops: CDR1 MNHEY, CDR2 SVGEGT. The CDR3 DNA follows: TGTGCCAGCAGTTACGTACAGGGAAGCAATCAGCCCCAGCATTTT. Translation: CASSYVQGSNQPQHF.

By proportion, this clonotype is medium-sized. V usage is TRBV11-3 and J usage is TRBJ2-5; D is perhaps TRBD1 or TRBD2 (5 bases each). Trimming stripped 5 bases from V and 7 bases from J, with 20 bases between. CDR3 length equals 15 residues. Germline-derived CDR1 and CDR2 are SGHNT and YENEEA. The CDR3 region has the DNA TGTGCCAGCAGCCCCGTTCGGGGACCAAGGGGGACCCAGTACTTC. Its translation: CASSPVRGPRGTQYF.

The DNA of the CDR3 is TGCAGCGCCATAACAGGGGTAGCCAAAAACATTCAGTACTTC. It encodes CSAITGVAKNIQYF. V is TRBV29-1 and J is TRBJ2-4, with 7 positions matching TRBD1. Per germline, CDR1 SQVTM and CDR2 ANQGSEA. The CDR3 length is 14 residues. Germline trimming cut 7 bases from V and 0 bases from J; bases unmatched to any gene: 6.

This clonotype is medium-sized in the sample. This chain links TRBV4-1 with TRBJ2-7; TRBD2 agrees at 9 bases. The V and J ends lost 4 bases and 4 bases, in that order; junction bases with no gene match: 5. Germline V gene lookup returns CDR1 MGHRA and CDR2 YSYEKL. The CDR3 is 14 amino acids. CDR3 sequence: CASSPGTSRYEQYF. The CDR3 region has the DNA TGCGCCAGCAGCCCCGGGACTAGCCGTTACGAGCAGTACTTC.

In its sample, this clonotype is medium-sized. This CDR3 reads CSARGPNTEAFF. The CDR3 DNA reads as TGCAGCGCCAGGGGGCCGAACACTGAAGCTTTCTTT. The genes are TRBV29-1 and TRBJ1-1; 8 positions match TRBD1. This CDR3 is built from 12 residues. Per germline, CDR1 SQVTM and CDR2 ANQGSEA. V trimming: 7 bases; J trimming: 1 base; junction bases outside the gene matches: 2.

This clonotype was counted many times. The rearrangement links TRBV3-1 to TRBJ2-1, with unresolved D. Trimming stripped 0 bases from V and 3 bases from J, with 9 bases between. The germline CDR1 and CDR2 sequences are LGHDT and YNNKEL (reference sequence). This CDR3 region has 15 residues. The CDR3 DNA reads TGTGCCAGCAGCCAAGACGTCAGTTTCTACAATGAGCAGTTCTTC. As protein: CASSQDVSFYNEQFF.